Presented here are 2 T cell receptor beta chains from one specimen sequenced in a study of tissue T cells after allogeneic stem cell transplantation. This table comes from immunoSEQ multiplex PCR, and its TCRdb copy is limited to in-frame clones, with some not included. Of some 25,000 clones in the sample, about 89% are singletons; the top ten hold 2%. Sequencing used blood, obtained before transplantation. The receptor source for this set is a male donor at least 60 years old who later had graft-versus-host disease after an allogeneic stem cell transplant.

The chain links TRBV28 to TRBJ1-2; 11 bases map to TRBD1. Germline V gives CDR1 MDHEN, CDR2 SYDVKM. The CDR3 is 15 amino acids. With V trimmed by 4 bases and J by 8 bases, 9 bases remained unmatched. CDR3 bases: TGTGCCAGCAGTTCCTCGGGACAGGGGGTCGGAGGCTACACCTTC. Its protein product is CASSSSGQGVGGYTF.

CDR3 sequence: CASSFSGAYNSPLHF. DNA for the CDR3: TGTGCCAGCAGCTTTTCTGGGGCTTATAATTCACCCCTCCACTTT. V and J are TRBV7-9 and TRBJ1-6, with D maybe TRBD1 (5 bases). CDR1 is SEHNR, CDR2 FQNEAQ, per germline (reference sequence). V lost 3 bases, J lost 4 bases, and 10 bases lay in between. This CDR3 spans 15 amino acids.